A selection of T cell receptor beta chains follows, all from one sample in a study of blood T cell repertoires in COVID-19. Libraries were prepared by immunoSEQ multiplex PCR; TCRdb keeps only in-frame clonotypes and omits some of them. The table lists 65,000 to 80,000 clones, about 90% of them singletons, with 4.6% in the top ten. Sequenced sample: peripheral blood. The receptors here all came from a man aged 50-59 years with active COVID-19. Both conserved end residues are part of each CDR3. Each record gives: clone size, J gene, V gene, D gene, CDR3 protein, CDR3 DNA. The D gene is left open where the match is weak. The listing skips clone size in some rows; elsewhere it reads once, few, many or a size class.

abundance: -; j_gene: TRBJ1-1; v_gene: TRBV5-4; d_gene: TRBD1; CDR3aa: CASTNPWDRAMNTEAFF; CDR3nt: TGTGCCAGCACCAACCCCTGGGACAGGGCAATGAACACTGAAGCTTTCTTT
abundance: -; j_gene: TRBJ2-1; v_gene: TRBV19; d_gene: TRBD2; CDR3aa: CASSTGGGMGNEQFF; CDR3nt: TGTGCCAGTAGTACCGGGGGGGGTATGGGCAATGAGCAGTTCTTC
abundance: -; j_gene: TRBJ2-5; v_gene: TRBV18; d_gene: -; CDR3aa: CASSHQVAQYF; CDR3nt: TGTGCCAGCTCACATCAGGTAGCCCAGTACTTC
abundance: -; j_gene: TRBJ1-3; v_gene: TRBV9; d_gene: -; CDR3aa: CASSVADRSSGNTIYF; CDR3nt: TGTGCCAGCAGCGTAGCCGACAGATCGTCCGGAAACACCATATATTTT
abundance: -; j_gene: TRBJ2-7; v_gene: TRBV7-2; d_gene: -; CDR3aa: CASSPRDAGEQYF; CDR3nt: TGTGCCAGCAGCCCCCGGGATGCGGGGGAGCAGTACTTC
abundance: -; j_gene: TRBJ2-5; v_gene: TRBV30; d_gene: TRBD2; CDR3aa: CAWNRGGILETQYF; CDR3nt: TGTGCCTGGAACCGGGGGGGAATTTTGGAGACCCAGTACTTC
abundance: -; j_gene: TRBJ2-5; v_gene: TRBV5-1; d_gene: TRBD2; CDR3aa: CASSQTSGQETQYF; CDR3nt: TGCGCCAGCAGCCAGACTAGCGGCCAAGAGACCCAGTACTTC
abundance: few; j_gene: TRBJ2-1; v_gene: TRBV2; d_gene: -; CDR3aa: CASSEGRLATGNNEQFF; CDR3nt: TGTGCCAGCAGTGAAGGACGGCTAGCTACGGGAAACAATGAGCAGTTCTTC
abundance: -; j_gene: TRBJ2-3; v_gene: TRBV5-1; d_gene: TRBD2; CDR3aa: CASSSGLAGADTQYF; CDR3nt: TGCGCCAGCAGCTCCGGACTAGCGGGAGCAGATACGCAGTATTTT
abundance: -; j_gene: TRBJ1-2; v_gene: TRBV3-1/TRBV3-2; d_gene: -; CDR3aa: CASSPTAGEDGYTF; CDR3nt: TGTGCCAGCAGCCCGACAGCCGGAGAGGATGGCTACACCTTC
abundance: few; j_gene: TRBJ1-2; v_gene: TRBV7-3; d_gene: TRBD1; CDR3aa: CASSSPGQGLGGRLANYGYTF; CDR3nt: TGTGCCAGCAGTTCTCCGGGACAGGGTCTCGGTGGACGGCTGGCCAACTATGGCTACACCTTC
abundance: -; j_gene: TRBJ2-1; v_gene: TRBV9; d_gene: TRBD1; CDR3aa: CASSVDPGRQGVGGEQFF; CDR3nt: TGTGCCAGCAGCGTAGACCCTGGCCGACAGGGCGTCGGAGGTGAGCAGTTCTTC
abundance: -; j_gene: TRBJ1-2; v_gene: TRBV29-1; d_gene: TRBD1; CDR3aa: CSAATGASSGYTF; CDR3nt: TGCAGCGCTGCGACAGGGGCCTCGAGTGGCTACACCTTC
abundance: -; j_gene: TRBJ2-5; v_gene: TRBV12-3/TRBV12-4; d_gene: -; CDR3aa: CASSTRGETQYF; CDR3nt: TGTGCCAGCAGTACTAGGGGGGAGACCCAGTACTTC
abundance: -; j_gene: TRBJ1-1; v_gene: TRBV5-1; d_gene: TRBD1; CDR3aa: CASSRTGSGDTEAFF; CDR3nt: TGCGCCAGCAGCCGGACAGGGTCAGGGGACACTGAAGCTTTCTTT